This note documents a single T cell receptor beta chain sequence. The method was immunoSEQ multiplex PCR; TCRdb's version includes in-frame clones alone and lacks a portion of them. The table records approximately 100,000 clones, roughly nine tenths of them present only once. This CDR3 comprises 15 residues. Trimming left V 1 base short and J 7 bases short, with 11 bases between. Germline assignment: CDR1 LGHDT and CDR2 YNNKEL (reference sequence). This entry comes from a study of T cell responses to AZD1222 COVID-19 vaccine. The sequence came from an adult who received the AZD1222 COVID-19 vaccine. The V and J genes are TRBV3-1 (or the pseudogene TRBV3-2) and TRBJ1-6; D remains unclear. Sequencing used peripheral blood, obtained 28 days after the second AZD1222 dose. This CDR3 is CASSQATRPNSPLHF. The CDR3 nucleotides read TGTGCCAGCAGCCAAGCTACCAGGCCGAATTCACCCCTCCACTTT.